These T cell receptor beta chains were read from a single sample in a study of T-cell reconstitution after alpha-beta-depleted transplantation in children. TCRdb analysed the PCR reads with MiXCR anew, one entry per CDR3 protein. The table lists around 200,000 distinct CDR3 sequences, about a tenth of them singletons. This specimen was PBMCs, taken before TCRalphabeta/CD19-depleted stem cell transplant. These receptor sequences come from a child younger than two with acute myeloid leukemia, due to receive a stem cell transplant. CDR3s include the opening cysteine and the closing phenylalanine or tryptophan. Each record gives: clone size, J gene, V gene, D gene, CDR3 DNA, CDR3 protein. A D gene is named only where the DNA matches it firmly. Clone size, where shown, is once, few, many, or a class for clones that have expanded.

clone_size: many
j_call: TRBJ2-5
v_call: TRBV7-3
d_call: .
cdr3_nt: TGTGCCAGCAGCTTATGGGCAGGGGCCAAAGAGACCCAGTACTTC
cdr3_aa: CASSLWAGAKETQYF

clone_size: many
j_call: TRBJ2-3
v_call: TRBV20-1
d_call: .
cdr3_nt: TGCAGTGCTAGTAGGGGGCTAGCGGTTAGCACAGATACGCAGTATTTT
cdr3_aa: CSASRGLAVSTDTQYF

clone_size: many
j_call: TRBJ2-7
v_call: TRBV10-2
d_call: .
cdr3_nt: TGCGCCAGCCCCGAGGCGGGTGGGCTCCCGCCCAACGAGCAGTACTTC
cdr3_aa: CASPEAGGLPPNEQYF

clone_size: many
j_call: TRBJ1-4
v_call: TRBV7-2
d_call: TRBD1
cdr3_nt: TGTGCCAGCAGCGGGACAGGGGGAGGGAAACTGTTTTTT
cdr3_aa: CASSGTGGGKLFF

clone_size: .
j_call: TRBJ1-1
v_call: TRBV6-2/TRBV6-3
d_call: TRBD1
cdr3_nt: TGTGCCAACAGTACGCGACAGGGGCGGAACACTGAAGCTTTCTTT
cdr3_aa: CANSTRQGRNTEAFF

clone_size: .
j_call: TRBJ1-5
v_call: TRBV7-2
d_call: TRBD1
cdr3_nt: TGTGCCAGCAGCTTAGCCACAGGGGGCATACAGCCCCAGCATTTT
cdr3_aa: CASSLATGGIQPQHF

clone_size: many
j_call: TRBJ2-7
v_call: TRBV20-1
d_call: .
cdr3_nt: TGCAGTGCTAGAGAAGTCTACGAGCAGTACTTC
cdr3_aa: CSAREVYEQYF

clone_size: .
j_call: TRBJ1-1
v_call: TRBV6-1
d_call: .
cdr3_nt: TGTGCCAGCAGTGAAGACCTTCAGGTAGCTGAAGCTTTCTTT
cdr3_aa: CASSEDLQVAEAFF

clone_size: many
j_call: TRBJ1-5
v_call: TRBV24-1
d_call: .
cdr3_nt: TGTGCCACCAGTGATTCCCTTGACAGTAATCAGCCCCAGCATTTT
cdr3_aa: CATSDSLDSNQPQHF

clone_size: .
j_call: TRBJ1-1
v_call: TRBV18
d_call: .
cdr3_nt: TGTGCCAGCTCAACCCCTAACACTGAAGCTTTCTTT
cdr3_aa: CASSTPNTEAFF

clone_size: many
j_call: TRBJ1-1
v_call: TRBV6-1
d_call: .
cdr3_nt: TGTGCCAGCAGACCAGGGAGCACAAAAACTGAAGCTTTCTTT
cdr3_aa: CASRPGSTKTEAFF

clone_size: many
j_call: TRBJ1-2
v_call: TRBV28
d_call: TRBD1
cdr3_nt: TGTGCCAGCAGTTTTACAGGGGACGGTGGTGGCTACACCTTC
cdr3_aa: CASSFTGDGGGYTF

clone_size: .
j_call: TRBJ2-2
v_call: TRBV14
d_call: TRBD2
cdr3_nt: TGTGCCAGCAGCCAAGAGGGACTAGCGGGACTCGGGGAGCTGTTTTTT
cdr3_aa: CASSQEGLAGLGELFF

clone_size: many
j_call: TRBJ2-7
v_call: TRBV28
d_call: TRBD1
cdr3_nt: TGTGCCAGCAATACAGGGGTCCGGTACGAGCAGTACTTC
cdr3_aa: CASNTGVRYEQYF

clone_size: few
j_call: TRBJ2-1
v_call: TRBV3-1
d_call: .
cdr3_nt: TGTGCCTGCTGCCAACCCCCGGGCGGACTATTAGCCCATGAGCAGTTCTTC
cdr3_aa: CACCQPPGGLLAHEQFF

clone_size: many
j_call: TRBJ1-1
v_call: TRBV2
d_call: .
cdr3_nt: TGTGCCAGCAGTGAAAGGGGGGTCTCTTTTGAAGCTTTCTTT
cdr3_aa: CASSERGVSFEAFF

clone_size: many
j_call: TRBJ2-1
v_call: TRBV20-1
d_call: .
cdr3_nt: TGCAGTGCTAGGGCAATGCTCGGCCAGAGCTCCTACAATGAGCAGTTCTTC
cdr3_aa: CSARAMLGQSSYNEQFF

clone_size: many
j_call: TRBJ2-7
v_call: TRBV6-6
d_call: .
cdr3_nt: TGTGCCAGCAGTTACCCTGCTCAGGGACCACTCTTC
cdr3_aa: CASSYPAQGPLF

clone_size: .
j_call: TRBJ2-7
v_call: TRBV6-5
d_call: .
cdr3_nt: TGTGCCAGCAGTCACATTGGGTCCGAAGGCGAGCAGTACTTC
cdr3_aa: CASSHIGSEGEQYF

clone_size: many
j_call: TRBJ2-7
v_call: TRBV10-3
d_call: .
cdr3_nt: TGTGCCATCAGTGACCACGGCTACGAGCAGTACTTC
cdr3_aa: CAISDHGYEQYF

clone_size: many
j_call: TRBJ2-2
v_call: TRBV4-1
d_call: .
cdr3_nt: TGCGCCAGCAGCCATGCTACGAGGGTCTCGAACACCGGGGAGCTGTTTTTT
cdr3_aa: CASSHATRVSNTGELFF

clone_size: many
j_call: TRBJ1-1
v_call: TRBV30
d_call: .
cdr3_nt: TGTGCCTGGAATGCCGACATGAACACTGAAGCTTTCTTT
cdr3_aa: CAWNADMNTEAFF

clone_size: many
j_call: TRBJ1-1
v_call: TRBV12-3/TRBV12-4
d_call: TRBD1
cdr3_nt: TGTGCCAGCAGGCCAGGGACAGGCGTAAACACTGAAGCTTTCTTT
cdr3_aa: CASRPGTGVNTEAFF

clone_size: once
j_call: TRBJ1-5
v_call: TRBV10-3
d_call: .
cdr3_nt: TGTACCATCAGTGACTTGGGGGGGGGCACTCAGCCCCAGCATTTT
cdr3_aa: CTISDLGGGTQPQHF

clone_size: many
j_call: TRBJ2-1
v_call: TRBV28
d_call: TRBD1
cdr3_nt: TGTGCCAGCAGTTCCCCCGGGACAGGGTTATATGAGCAGTTCTTC
cdr3_aa: CASSSPGTGLYEQFF

clone_size: many
j_call: TRBJ1-2
v_call: TRBV4-1
d_call: .
cdr3_nt: TGCGCCAGCAGCCCTATGGGGGTGGCTGGTGGCTACACCTTC
cdr3_aa: CASSPMGVAGGYTF

clone_size: many
j_call: TRBJ2-3
v_call: TRBV3-1
d_call: .
cdr3_nt: TGTGCCAGCAGCCAAGGGTACGGAGATACGCAGTATTTT
cdr3_aa: CASSQGYGDTQYF

clone_size: many
j_call: TRBJ2-2
v_call: TRBV11-2
d_call: .
cdr3_nt: TGTGCCAGCAGCTTAAAGGGGCAGGGTATGAACACCGGGGAGCTGTTTTTT
cdr3_aa: CASSLKGQGMNTGELFF

clone_size: many
j_call: TRBJ1-2
v_call: TRBV6-5
d_call: .
cdr3_nt: TGTGCCAGCAGTTACGGTGGGCGAGATGGCTACACCTTC
cdr3_aa: CASSYGGRDGYTF

clone_size: many
j_call: TRBJ2-3
v_call: TRBV3-1
d_call: .
cdr3_nt: TGTGCCAGCAGCCAAGAGGGGCAAGCAGATACGCAGTATTTT
cdr3_aa: CASSQEGQADTQYF

clone_size: many
j_call: TRBJ1-2
v_call: TRBV4-1
d_call: .
cdr3_nt: TGCGCCAGCAGCCAAGACGCCAGGGAATACTATGGCTACACCTTC
cdr3_aa: CASSQDAREYYGYTF

clone_size: many
j_call: TRBJ2-1
v_call: TRBV25-1
d_call: TRBD1
cdr3_nt: TGTGCCAGCACCCATTCGGCGACAGGGGTCAACAATGAGCAGTTCTTC
cdr3_aa: CASTHSATGVNNEQFF

clone_size: many
j_call: TRBJ1-1
v_call: TRBV10-3
d_call: .
cdr3_nt: TGTGCCATCAGTGTTAGGACAGATGCTGAAGCTTTCTTT
cdr3_aa: CAISVRTDAEAFF

clone_size: many
j_call: TRBJ2-1
v_call: TRBV25-1
d_call: TRBD2
cdr3_nt: TGTGCCAGCAGTGAAATGTCTAGCGGAGGACACAATGAGCAGTTCTTC
cdr3_aa: CASSEMSSGGHNEQFF

clone_size: many
j_call: TRBJ2-2
v_call: TRBV7-2
d_call: TRBD2
cdr3_nt: TGTGCCAGCAGCTTCGGGACTAGCGGGGGTGGGAACACCGGGGAGCTGTTTTTT
cdr3_aa: CASSFGTSGGGNTGELFF

clone_size: many
j_call: TRBJ2-1
v_call: TRBV18
d_call: TRBD2
cdr3_nt: TGTGCCAGCTCACCCACCGGGACTAGCGGTCCCAATGAGCAGTTCTTC
cdr3_aa: CASSPTGTSGPNEQFF

clone_size: many
j_call: TRBJ2-2
v_call: TRBV2
d_call: .
cdr3_nt: TGTGCCAGCAGTGTCGCCGGGTCAACCGGGGAGCTGTTTTTT
cdr3_aa: CASSVAGSTGELFF

clone_size: many
j_call: TRBJ2-4
v_call: TRBV3-1
d_call: .
cdr3_nt: TGTGCCAGCAGCAATAGCCGGACCAAAAACATTCAGTACTTC
cdr3_aa: CASSNSRTKNIQYF

clone_size: many
j_call: TRBJ2-7
v_call: TRBV2
d_call: TRBD1
cdr3_nt: TGTGCCAGCAGGCAATTGCCGGGACAGGGGTACGAGCAGTACTTC
cdr3_aa: CASRQLPGQGYEQYF

clone_size: many
j_call: TRBJ2-1
v_call: TRBV5-8
d_call: .
cdr3_nt: TGTGCCAGCAGCTTGTGGATGTACAATGAGCAGTTCTTC
cdr3_aa: CASSLWMYNEQFF

clone_size: .
j_call: TRBJ2-1
v_call: TRBV12-3/TRBV12-4
d_call: TRBD2
cdr3_nt: TGTGCCAGCAGTTTCATGGCTAGCGGGGGGGGTAAGCAGTTCTTC
cdr3_aa: CASSFMASGGGKQFF

clone_size: .
j_call: TRBJ2-5
v_call: TRBV3-1
d_call: TRBD2
cdr3_nt: TGTGCCATCACGAACACCGGGACTAGCGGGAGACGGGGTGAGACCCAGTACTTC
cdr3_aa: CAITNTGTSGRRGETQYF

clone_size: many
j_call: TRBJ2-2
v_call: TRBV20-1
d_call: TRBD2
cdr3_nt: TGCAGTGCTGAGAGCGGGAGGGGGACCGGGGAGCTGTTTTTT
cdr3_aa: CSAESGRGTGELFF